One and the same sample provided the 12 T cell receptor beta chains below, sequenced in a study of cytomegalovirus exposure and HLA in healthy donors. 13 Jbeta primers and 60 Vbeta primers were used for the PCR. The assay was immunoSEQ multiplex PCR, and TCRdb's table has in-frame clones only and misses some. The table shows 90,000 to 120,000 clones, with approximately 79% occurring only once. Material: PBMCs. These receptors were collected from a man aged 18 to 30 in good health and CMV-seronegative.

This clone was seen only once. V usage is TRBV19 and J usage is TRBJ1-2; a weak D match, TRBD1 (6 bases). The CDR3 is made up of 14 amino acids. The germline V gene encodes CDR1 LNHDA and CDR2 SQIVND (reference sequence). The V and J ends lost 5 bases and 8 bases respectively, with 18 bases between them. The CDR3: CASSALDSRYGYTF. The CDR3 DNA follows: TGTGCCAGTAGTGCCCTGGACAGCCGCTACGGCTACACCTTC.

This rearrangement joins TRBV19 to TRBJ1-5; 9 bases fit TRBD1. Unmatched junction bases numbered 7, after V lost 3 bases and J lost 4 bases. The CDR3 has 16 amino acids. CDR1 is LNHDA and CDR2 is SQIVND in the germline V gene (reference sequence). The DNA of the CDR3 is TGTGCCAGTAGTATCGAACAGGGGGCGCGGAATCAGCCCCAGCATTTT. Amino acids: CASSIEQGARNQPQHF.

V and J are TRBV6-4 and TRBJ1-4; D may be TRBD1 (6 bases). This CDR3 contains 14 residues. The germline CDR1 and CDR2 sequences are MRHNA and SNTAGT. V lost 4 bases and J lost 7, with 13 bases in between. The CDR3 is CASSGPQGREKLFF. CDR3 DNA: TGTGCCAGCAGTGGTCCCCAGGGGCGTGAAAAACTGTTTTTT.

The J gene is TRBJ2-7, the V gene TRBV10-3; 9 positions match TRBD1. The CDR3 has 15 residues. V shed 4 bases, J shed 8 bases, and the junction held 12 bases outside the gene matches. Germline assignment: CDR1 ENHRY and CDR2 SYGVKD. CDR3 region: CAISGARDRVFKQYF. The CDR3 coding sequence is TGTGCCATCAGTGGGGCCCGGGACAGGGTTTTCAAGCAGTACTTC.

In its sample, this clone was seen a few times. The CDR3 bases are TGTGCCAGCAGTGAAAATTGGAGGAGCTACGAGCAGTACTTC. Translated: CASSENWRSYEQYF. The chain has TRBV6-1 and TRBJ2-7, with D perhaps TRBD2 (5 bases). Trimming stripped 2 bases from V and 3 bases from J, with 11 bases between. Germline CDR1 reads MNHNS; CDR2 reads SASEGT. The CDR3 runs 14 residues.

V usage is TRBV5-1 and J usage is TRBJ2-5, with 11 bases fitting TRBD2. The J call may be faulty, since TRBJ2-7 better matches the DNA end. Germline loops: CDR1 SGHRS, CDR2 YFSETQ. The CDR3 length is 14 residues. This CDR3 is CASTVLAGGYEQYF. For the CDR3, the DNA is TGCGCCAGCACGGTTCTAGCGGGAGGCTACGAGCAGTACTTC.

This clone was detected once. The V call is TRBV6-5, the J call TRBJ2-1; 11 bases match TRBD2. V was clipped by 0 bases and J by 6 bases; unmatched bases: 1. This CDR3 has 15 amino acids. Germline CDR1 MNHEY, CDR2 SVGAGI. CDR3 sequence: CASSYSLAGGNEQFF. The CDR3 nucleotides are TGTGCCAGCAGTTACTCCCTAGCGGGAGGCAATGAGCAGTTCTTC.

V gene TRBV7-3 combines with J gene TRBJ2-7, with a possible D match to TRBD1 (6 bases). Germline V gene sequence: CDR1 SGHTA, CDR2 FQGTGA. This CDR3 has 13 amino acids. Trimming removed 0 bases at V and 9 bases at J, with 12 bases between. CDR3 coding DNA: TGTGCCAGCAGCTTAACGGGACAAGGAAGGCAGTACTTC. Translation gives CASSLTGQGRQYF.

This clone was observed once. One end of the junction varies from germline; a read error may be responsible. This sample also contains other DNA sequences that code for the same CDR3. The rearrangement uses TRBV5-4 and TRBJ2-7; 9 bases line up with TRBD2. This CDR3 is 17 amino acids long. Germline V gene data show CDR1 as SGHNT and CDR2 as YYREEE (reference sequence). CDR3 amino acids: CASSSGGVSGGTYEQYF. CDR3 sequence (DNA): TGTGCCAGCAGTTCCGGAGGGGTTAGCGGGGGAACCTATGAGCAGTACTTC.

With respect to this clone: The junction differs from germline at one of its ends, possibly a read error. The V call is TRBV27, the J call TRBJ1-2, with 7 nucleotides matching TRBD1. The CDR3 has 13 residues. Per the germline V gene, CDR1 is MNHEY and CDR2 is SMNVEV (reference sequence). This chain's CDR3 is CASSDRVNYGYPF. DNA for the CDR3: TGTGCCAGCAGCGACAGGGTGAACTATGGCTACCCCTTC.

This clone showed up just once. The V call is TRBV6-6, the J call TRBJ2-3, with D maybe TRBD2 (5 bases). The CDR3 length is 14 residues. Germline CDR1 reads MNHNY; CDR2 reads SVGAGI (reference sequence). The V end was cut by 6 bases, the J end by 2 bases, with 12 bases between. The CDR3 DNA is TGTGCCAGCAGGTCCCCCGGGAACACAGATACGCAGTATTTT. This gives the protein CASRSPGNTDTQYF.

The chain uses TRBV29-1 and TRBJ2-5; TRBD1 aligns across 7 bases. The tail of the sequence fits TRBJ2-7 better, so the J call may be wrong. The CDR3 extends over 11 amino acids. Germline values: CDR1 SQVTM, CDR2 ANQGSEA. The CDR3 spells CSVGTAYEQYF. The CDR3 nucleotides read TGCAGCGTGGGGACAGCCTACGAGCAGTACTTC.